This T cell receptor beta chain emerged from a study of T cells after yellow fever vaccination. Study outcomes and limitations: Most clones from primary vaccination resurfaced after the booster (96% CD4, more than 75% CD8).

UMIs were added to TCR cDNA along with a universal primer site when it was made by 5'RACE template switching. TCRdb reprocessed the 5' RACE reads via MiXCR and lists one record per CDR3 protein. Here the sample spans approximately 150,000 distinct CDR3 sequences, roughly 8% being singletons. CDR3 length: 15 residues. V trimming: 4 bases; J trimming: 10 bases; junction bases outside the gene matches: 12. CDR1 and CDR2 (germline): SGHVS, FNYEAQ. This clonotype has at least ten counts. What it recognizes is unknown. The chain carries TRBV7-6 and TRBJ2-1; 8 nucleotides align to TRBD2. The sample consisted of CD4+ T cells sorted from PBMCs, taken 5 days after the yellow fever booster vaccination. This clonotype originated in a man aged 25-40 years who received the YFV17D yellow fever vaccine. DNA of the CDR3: TGTGCCAGCAGCTCGAGGGGGACCATAGCGGGAGAGCAGTTCTTC. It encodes CASSSRGTIAGEQFF.